The 27 T cell receptor beta chains listed next were all sequenced from one sample in a study of graft-versus-host responses after intestinal transplantation (dated by TCRdb to the early 2020s). The library was generated by the immunoSEQ multiplex PCR assay. The table comes from immuneACCESS by way of TCRdb, which keeps in-frame sequences with V and J called. Part of the clones is missing from these tables; in studies checked, under half for an unresolved V gene and the rest for unknown reasons. The sample records 96,000 or so clones, 92% of which are singletons. The top ten hold 0.17% of the sample. What this sample's time point label stands for: cells obtained before transplantation from donor or recipient. For these receptors, no antigen is known. The starting material was unstimulated CD4+ T cells sorted from spleen or lymph node cells, obtained before intestinal transplant. The receptors were gathered from a human donor who received an intestinal transplant.

With regard to this clone: Different DNA sequences within this sample yield the same CDR3. This rearrangement joins TRBV28 to TRBJ2-3; D is possibly TRBD2 (5 bases). V lost 6 bases, J lost 1 base, and 8 bases lay in between. Germline-derived CDR1 and CDR2 are MDHEN and SYDVKM. The CDR3 covers 13 residues. DNA of the CDR3: TGTGCCAGCAGCGCCGGGGGCACAGATACGCAGTATTTT. Amino acids: CASSAGGTDTQYF.

The genes are TRBV27 and TRBJ1-2; D is ambiguous. Germline values: CDR1 MNHEY, CDR2 SMNVEV (reference sequence). The V end was cut by 1 base, the J end by 7 bases, with 16 bases between. The CDR3 is 15 residues long. CDR3 residues: CASSLYQALYSGYTF. CDR3 bases: TGTGCCAGCAGTTTATACCAGGCCCTATACTCTGGCTACACCTTC.

This sequence joins TRBV5-1 and TRBJ2-5, with 10 nucleotides matching TRBD2. Trimming took 4 bases from V and 5 from J; bases not matched to a gene: 11. CDR3 size: 16 residues. Germline V gene sequence: CDR1 SGHRS, CDR2 YFSETQ. CDR3 region: CASSTTSGTSGETQYF. DNA for the CDR3: TGCGCCAGCAGCACAACTAGCGGGACCAGCGGGGAGACCCAGTACTTC. The variable domain in full, with the rest retrieved from reference TRBV5-1 and TRBJ2-5, is KAGVTQTPRYLIKTRGQQVTLSCSPISGHRSVSWYQQTPGQGLQFLFEYFSETQRNKGNFPGRFSGRQFSNSRSEMNVSTLELGDSALYLCASSTTSGTSGETQYFGPGTRLLVL.

V usage is TRBV7-2 and J usage is TRBJ2-3; 9 bases are a match to TRBD2. The CDR3 runs to 16 residues. The germline CDR1 and CDR2 sequences are SGHTA and FQGNSA. The V segment lost 5 bases and the J segment 4 bases; nucleotides outside the gene matches: 10. The CDR3 DNA reads as TGTGCCAGCAGCCTCACCCCGGGACTAGCCCCAGATACGCAGTATTTT. Translated: CASSLTPGLAPDTQYF. Filled out from reference TRBV7-2 and TRBJ2-3, the complete variable domain reads GAGVSQSPSNKVTEKGKDVELRCDPISGHTALYWYRQSLGQGLEFLIYFQGNSAPDKSGLPSDRFSAERTGGSVSTLTIQRTQQEDSAVYLCASSLTPGLAPDTQYFGPGTRLTVL.

V usage is TRBV5-1 and J usage is TRBJ2-7, with 8 bases identical to TRBD2. CDR1 and CDR2 (germline): SGHRS, YFSETQ. This CDR3 region has 17 residues. Unmatched junction bases numbered 10, after V lost 0 bases and J lost 2 bases. Here the CDR3 reads CASSLAGLAGPTYEQYF. The CDR3 DNA reads TGCGCCAGCAGCTTGGCCGGTTTAGCGGGACCAACCTACGAGCAGTACTTC.

The rearrangement uses TRBV6-1 and TRBJ2-2; TRBD2 aligns across 10 bases. There are 16 residues in the CDR3. CDR1 and CDR2 (germline): MNHNS, SASEGT. Losses at the gene ends were 4 bases for V and 6 bases for J; bases not matched to a gene: 8. CDR3: CASSALAGVGAGELFF. The CDR3 DNA reads TGTGCCAGCAGTGCGCTAGCGGGAGTGGGGGCCGGGGAGCTGTTTTTT.

The V call is TRBV7-2, the J call TRBJ2-1, with 16 bases identical to TRBD2. The CDR3 consists of 18 residues. Trimming cost V 6 bases and J 2 bases; bases outside gene matches: 7. Germline V gene lookup returns CDR1 SGHTA and CDR2 FQGNSA. This CDR3 reads CASRQGLAGGPPYNEQFF. The CDR3, as DNA: TGTGCCAGCAGACAGGGACTAGCGGGAGGGCCCCCCTACAATGAGCAGTTCTTC.

This chain joins TRBV30 and TRBJ2-4; 7 nucleotides match TRBD1. The CDR3 runs to 15 residues. Germline lookup yields CDR1 GTSNPN and CDR2 SVGIG (reference sequence). V gave up 4 bases and J gave up 6 bases; unmatched junction bases: 12. The CDR3 DNA follows: TGTGCCTGGACGACAGGGAACGGGGCAGGAAACATTCAGTACTTC. As protein: CAWTTGNGAGNIQYF.

The gene calls are TRBV27 and TRBJ2-7; possible D gene TRBD2, 6 bases. This CDR3 region has 16 residues. Trimming left V 2 bases short and J 6 bases short, with 20 bases between. Germline CDR1 MNHEY, CDR2 SMNVEV (reference sequence). The CDR3 is CASSLVFDGGTGEQYF. In nucleotides, the CDR3 is TGTGCCAGCAGTTTAGTTTTTGATGGGGGGACCGGCGAGCAGTACTTC.

This clone was counted once. V and J are TRBV10-3 and TRBJ1-2, with TRBD1 as a possible D gene (5 bases). Trimming removed 7 bases at V and 4 bases at J, with 13 bases between. The V gene's germline CDR1 is ENHRY and CDR2 SYGVKD. The CDR3 consists of 13 residues. The CDR3 reads CAITGQGGYGYTF. CDR3 DNA sequence: TGTGCCATCACCGGGCAGGGAGGCTATGGCTACACCTTC.

The rearrangement joins TRBV6-1 to TRBJ1-6; D might be TRBD1 (5 bases). Trimming left V 5 bases short and J 10 bases short, with 9 bases between. Germline V gene lookup returns CDR1 MNHNS and CDR2 SASEGT. This CDR3 spans 12 amino acids. The CDR3 sequence is CASSYGGSPLHF. CDR3 DNA: TGTGCCAGCAGTTATGGGGGGTCACCCCTCCACTTT.

The CDR3 nucleotides are TGTGCCAGCAGCTTAGCGGAGGGGATCTCCTACAATGAGCAGTTCTTC. It is translated as CASSLAEGISYNEQFF. The chain carries TRBV7-9 and TRBJ2-1, with D tentatively TRBD2 (6 bases). The germline V gene encodes CDR1 SEHNR and CDR2 FQNEAQ (reference sequence). The CDR3 loop spans 16 amino acids. V was pared by 0 bases and J by 0 bases, with 9 bases between.

The chain carries TRBV5-4 and TRBJ2-7; 10 nucleotides agree with TRBD2. CDR1 and CDR2 (germline): SGHNT, YYREEE (reference sequence). This CDR3 contains 16 residues. The J segment lost 2 bases and the V segment lost 3 bases, leaving 8 bases of the junction unmatched. The chain's CDR3 is CASSSLSGRGAYEQYF. CDR3 DNA: TGTGCCAGCAGCTCCCTGAGCGGGAGGGGGGCCTACGAGCAGTACTTC.

The genes are TRBV6-5 and TRBJ2-7; 9 bases fit TRBD1. The CDR3 sequence is 14 residues long. Germline assignment: CDR1 MNHEY and CDR2 SVGAGI. With V trimmed by 6 bases and J by 3 bases, 6 bases remained unmatched. CDR3 nucleotide sequence: TGTGCCAGCAGGACCGGGACAGGGATCTACGAGCAGTACTTC. It encodes CASRTGTGIYEQYF.

The chain carries TRBV19 and TRBJ1-2; D call uncertain. This CDR3 region has 15 residues. Germline CDR1 is LNHDA and CDR2 is SQIVND (reference sequence). V lost 4 bases and J 8 bases, leaving 20 bases between the germline ends. In DNA form, the CDR3 reads TGTGCCAGTAGTAACTCCAGGACGGGGTGGGGAGGCTACACCTTC. Amino acids: CASSNSRTGWGGYTF.

This chain connects TRBV18 to TRBJ1-2; D is uncertain. The CDR3 runs 12 residues. The V and J ends lost 5 bases and 4 bases respectively, with 8 bases between them. The germline CDR1 and CDR2 sequences are KGHSH and LQKENI. The CDR3 loop is CASSEDPYGYTF. The CDR3 coding sequence is TGTGCCAGCTCAGAGGATCCCTATGGCTACACCTTC.

The rearrangement uses TRBV11-3 and TRBJ2-1; 7 bases fit TRBD1. The trim removed 3 bases at V and 6 bases at J, leaving 11 bases unmatched. CDR1 is SGHNT, CDR2 YENEEA, per germline. CDR3 size: 16 residues. The CDR3 spells CASSFRQGTSPNEQFF. CDR3 coding DNA: TGTGCCAGCAGCTTTCGACAGGGCACCTCCCCCAATGAGCAGTTCTTC.

The chain carries TRBV4-1 and TRBJ1-2; tentatively, D is TRBD1 (6 bases). The germline V gene has CDR1 MGHRA and CDR2 YSYEKL. V lost 1 base, J lost 6 bases, and 15 bases lay in between. This CDR3 contains 15 residues. The DNA of the CDR3 is TGCGCCAGCAGCCAAGGATCCGGGACAAGACATGGCTACACCTTC. Protein sequence: CASSQGSGTRHGYTF.

This clone showed up just once. The rearrangement uses TRBV4-1 and TRBJ1-6; D call uncertain. Trimming shortened V by 6 bases and J by 0 bases, and 21 bases separated the two germline ends. Germline CDR1 is MGHRA and CDR2 is YSYEKL. This CDR3 has 19 residues. The CDR3 nucleotides are TGCGCCAGCAGTCCTGGACGAGGGAGCTTAAGCTCCTATAATTCACCCCTCCACTTT. It yields the protein CASSPGRGSLSSYNSPLHF.

This clone was found once. The rearrangement joins TRBV5-4 to TRBJ2-3, with 10 positions matching TRBD2. The CDR3 sequence is 16 residues long. Germline V CDR1 and CDR2: SGHNT, YYREEE (reference sequence). Trimming at V came to 4 bases and at J to 4 bases, leaving 9 bases not matched to a gene. CDR3 sequence reads: CASSPLSSGSADTQYF. Written as DNA, the CDR3 is TGTGCCAGCAGCCCGCTTTCTAGCGGGAGCGCAGATACGCAGTATTTT. Full variable domain (rest looked up from reference TRBV5-4 and TRBJ2-3): ETGVTQSPTHLIKTRGQQVTLRCSSQSGHNTVSWYQQALGQGPQFIFQYYREEENGRGNFPPRFSGLQFPNYSSELNVNALELDDSALYLCASSPLSSGSADTQYFGPGTRLTVL.

This chain connects TRBV6-1 to TRBJ1-2; 11 nucleotides agree with TRBD1. The junction had 9 bases not matched to a gene; V was cut back by 7 bases and J by 8 bases. The length of the CDR3 is 14 residues. Germline values: CDR1 MNHNS, CDR2 SASEGT. Here the CDR3 reads CASTTRGQGAGYTF. CDR3 DNA sequence: TGTGCCAGCACTACAAGAGGACAGGGGGCAGGCTACACCTTC.

The rearrangement uses TRBV5-1 and TRBJ2-2; 11 bases map to TRBD2. Germline loops: CDR1 SGHRS, CDR2 YFSETQ. The trim removed 4 bases at V and 8 bases at J, leaving 4 bases unmatched. The CDR3 totals 14 residues. The CDR3 loop is CASSLAGGTGELFF. In DNA form, the CDR3 reads TGCGCCAGCAGCCTAGCGGGAGGAACGGGGGAGCTGTTTTTT.

The genes are TRBV7-2 and TRBJ2-5, with 12 positions matching TRBD2. Trimming cost V 5 bases and J 1 base; bases outside gene matches: 14. This CDR3 has 19 amino acids. The germline V gene has CDR1 SGHTA and CDR2 FQGNSA. The CDR3: CASSHQKTSTSGGQETQYF. The DNA of the CDR3 is TGTGCCAGCAGCCACCAAAAAACATCGACTAGCGGGGGCCAAGAGACCCAGTACTTC.

The rearrangement links TRBV2 to TRBJ2-5, with D possibly TRBD2 on 6 matching bases. This CDR3 is 14 amino acids long. Per the germline V gene, CDR1 is SNHLY and CDR2 is FYNNEI. With 6 bases removed from V and 4 bases from J, the gap between germline ends came to 15 bases. Here the CDR3 DNA reads TGTGCCAGCAGCGGGAGACCCCGGAGAGAGACCCAGTACTTC. As protein: CASSGRPRRETQYF.

The chain carries TRBV6-1 and TRBJ2-5, with D perhaps matching TRBD1 (5 bases). This CDR3 has 14 residues. V was shortened by 3 bases and J by 5 bases, with 13 bases between the two germline ends. CDR1 is MNHNS, CDR2 SASEGT, per germline. DNA for the CDR3: TGTGCCAGCAGTGACAGCCTGGGGCTGGAGACCCAGTACTTC. Amino acids: CASSDSLGLETQYF.

The chain recombines TRBV28 with TRBJ2-4, with 8 positions matching TRBD1. Trimming at V came to 4 bases and at J to 7 bases, leaving 6 bases not matched to a gene. The CDR3 extends over 14 amino acids. Germline V CDR1 and CDR2: MDHEN, SYDVKM. CDR3 DNA: TGTGCCAGCAGTTGGGGGGACAGGTCGAACATTCAGTACTTC. It is translated as CASSWGDRSNIQYF.

The V and J genes are TRBV7-8 and TRBJ2-5, with 12 bases aligning to TRBD2. CDR1 is SGHVS, CDR2 FQNEAQ, per germline. J gave up 2 bases and V 5 bases, and 9 bases lay outside the gene matches. The CDR3 has 17 amino acids. The CDR3 nucleotides read TGTGCCAGCAGCAACCCCCTGGGACTAGCGGGTCAAGAGACCCAGTACTTC. Its translation is CASSNPLGLAGQETQYF.